Below are 9 T cell receptor beta chains sequenced from a single sample in a study of neoadjuvant anti-PD-1 for oral cavity cancer. TCRdb keeps only in-frame clones here, not all; method: immunoSEQ multiplex PCR. The table includes fewer than 15,000 clones, 65% to 70% detected once. The specimen was PBMCs, collected before nivolumab (anti-PD-1) treatment. Source of these receptors: a person aged 35-79 years with oral cavity squamous cell carcinoma.

This clone was counted a few times. V is TRBV5-1 and J is TRBJ2-7, with D possibly matching TRBD1 (5 bases). Germline assignment: CDR1 SGHRS and CDR2 YFSETQ. V was shortened by 4 bases and J by 1 base, with 21 bases between the two germline ends. This CDR3 region has 17 residues. Here the CDR3 DNA reads TGCGCCAGCAGCAACTCCTTAGGGCAGGGTGAGTCCTACGAGCAGTACTTC. This encodes CASSNSLGQGESYEQYF.

This clone was detected only a few times. This chain connects TRBV15 to TRBJ1-5; no reliable D call. CDR1 is LNHNV, CDR2 YYDKDF, per germline (reference sequence). This CDR3 is 13 amino acids long. V lost 3 bases and J 7 bases, leaving 10 bases between the germline ends. CDR3 in DNA: TGTGCCACCAGCAGTGACGCGGAGCAGCCCCAGCATTTT. Protein product: CATSSDAEQPQHF.

This clone was detected only a few times. This chain connects TRBV6-6 to TRBJ1-1; maybe TRBD1 (5 bases). In germline, CDR1 is MNHNY, CDR2 SVGAGI (reference sequence). CDR3 length: 13 residues. V lost 10 bases to trimming and J lost 5 bases, with 17 bases between them. As DNA, the CDR3 is TGTGCCACCCGGGACCGAAGGGAGACTGAAGCTTTCTTT. Encoded protein: CATRDRRETEAFF.

The rearrangement joins TRBV29-1 to TRBJ1-1; 10 bases map to TRBD1. Looked up from germline, CDR1 is SQVTM and CDR2 is ANQGSEA. The ends lost 6 bases at V and 0 bases at J; junction bases unmatched: 4. This CDR3 has 14 amino acids. The CDR3 reads CSVPGTGVNTEAFF. CDR3 sequence (DNA): TGCAGCGTGCCCGGGACAGGGGTGAACACTGAAGCTTTCTTT.

V usage is TRBV7-9 and J usage is TRBJ2-3, with D unclear. Germline V gene data show CDR1 as SEHNR and CDR2 as FQNEAQ (reference sequence). CDR3 length equals 13 residues. V lost 2 bases and J lost 3, with 6 bases in between. CDR3 coding DNA: TGTGCCAGCAGCTTAAGCCGGACAGATACGCAGTATTTT. Protein sequence: CASSLSRTDTQYF.

In its sample, this clone was seen a few times. CDR3 protein: CASSSETTGLGNQPQHF. The CDR3 DNA is TGTGCCAGCAGCTCGGAGACGACAGGGTTGGGCAATCAGCCCCAGCATTTT. The chain employs TRBV7-9 and TRBJ1-5; 7 bases fit TRBD1. V dropped 4 bases and J dropped 2; count of bases not matched to a gene: 11. Germline V gene data show CDR1 as SEHNR and CDR2 as FQNEAQ (reference sequence). The CDR3 has 17 residues.

J is TRBJ2-3 and V is TRBV19, with D perhaps TRBD2 (5 bases). Germline CDR1 is LNHDA and CDR2 is SQIVND (reference sequence). The CDR3 runs 18 residues. V lost 0 bases to trimming and J lost 1 base, with 17 bases between them. In nucleotides, the CDR3 is TGTGCCAGTAGTATAGATCGTTACCAGCGGACCCGCACAGATACGCAGTATTTT. Amino acid sequence: CASSIDRYQRTRTDTQYF.

The rearrangement uses TRBV9 and TRBJ1-1, with D hard to call. Germline V gene data show CDR1 as SGDLS and CDR2 as YYNGEE. The CDR3 covers 14 residues. V lost 0 bases, J lost 2 bases, and 8 bases lay in between. The CDR3 loop is CASSVGESNTEAFF. CDR3 DNA sequence: TGTGCCAGCAGCGTAGGAGAGTCAAACACTGAAGCTTTCTTT.

The gene calls are TRBV7-2 and TRBJ2-5; tentative D call: TRBD2 (7 bases). The V end lost 6 bases, the J end lost 3 bases, and 17 bases lay between the germline ends. CDR3 length equals 15 residues. The germline V gene has CDR1 SGHTA and CDR2 FQGNSA. Here the CDR3 reads CASSFAGAPKETQYF. CDR3 in DNA: TGTGCCAGCAGTTTCGCGGGGGCCCCGAAAGAGACCCAGTACTTC.